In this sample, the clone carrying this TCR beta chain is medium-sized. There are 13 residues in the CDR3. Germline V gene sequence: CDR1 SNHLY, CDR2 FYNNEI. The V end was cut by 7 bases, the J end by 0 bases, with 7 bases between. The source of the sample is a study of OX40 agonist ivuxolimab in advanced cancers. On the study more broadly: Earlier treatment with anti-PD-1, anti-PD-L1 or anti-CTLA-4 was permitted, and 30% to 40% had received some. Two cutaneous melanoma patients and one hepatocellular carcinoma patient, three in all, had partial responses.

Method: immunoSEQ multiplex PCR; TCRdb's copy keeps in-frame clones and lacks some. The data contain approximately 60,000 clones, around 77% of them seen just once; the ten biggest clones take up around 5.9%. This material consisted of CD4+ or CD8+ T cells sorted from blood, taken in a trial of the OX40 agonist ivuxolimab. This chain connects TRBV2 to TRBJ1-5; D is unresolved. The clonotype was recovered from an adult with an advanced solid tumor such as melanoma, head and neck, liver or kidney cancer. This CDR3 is CASNGNSNQPQHF. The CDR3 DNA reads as TGTGCCAGCAACGGGAATAGCAATCAGCCCCAGCATTTT.